This passage covers 5 T cell receptor beta chains from one sample sequenced in a study of T cell responses to AZD1222 COVID-19 vaccine. Repertoires were generated with immunoSEQ multiplex PCR, while TCRdb's copy carries only in-frame clones and drops some. The sample records about 89,000 clones, around nine tenths being singletons. Sequences were derived from peripheral blood, sampled on day 0 of MenACWY control vaccination. These TCRs come from an adult in good health.

V is TRBV28 and J is TRBJ1-5, with D maybe TRBD1 (5 bases). Germline V CDR1 and CDR2: MDHEN, SYDVKM. Trimming cost V 2 bases and J 0 bases, with 8 bases left between them. CDR3 length equals 15 residues. The CDR3 bases are TGTGCCAGCAGTTTAGTAGGGGTTAGCAATCAGCCCCAGCATTTT. It is translated as CASSLVGVSNQPQHF.

This chain uses TRBV18 with TRBJ1-4; D is uncertain. Germline loops: CDR1 KGHSH, CDR2 LQKENI. The CDR3 is 12 residues long. The V gene lost 6 bases and the J gene lost 5 bases, with 7 bases spanning the gap. CDR3 bases: TGTGCCAGCTCCGGGGAGAATGAAAAACTGTTTTTT. The encoded protein is CASSGENEKLFF.

This chain connects TRBV28 to TRBJ2-3; a weak D match, TRBD1 (6 bases). The CDR3 spans 16 residues. V lost 5 bases and J 6 bases, leaving 21 bases between the germline ends. Germline-derived CDR1 and CDR2 are MDHEN and SYDVKM. As DNA, the CDR3 is TGTGCCAGCAGTGACCCGTGGGGCAGGGGATTCGATACGCAGTATTTT. This encodes CASSDPWGRGFDTQYF.

In this sample, this clone turned up a few times. The gene calls are TRBV7-9 and TRBJ2-1; D unclear. The CDR3 length is 13 residues. Germline V CDR1 and CDR2: SEHNR, FQNEAQ (reference sequence). Trimming took off 1 base at V and 7 bases at J, with 8 bases between the two ends. The CDR3 region is CASSLEAGNEQFF. The CDR3 DNA is TGTGCCAGCAGCTTAGAGGCCGGGAATGAGCAGTTCTTC.

This chain connects TRBV2 to TRBJ1-4; perhaps TRBD1 as D (6 bases). Per germline, CDR1 SNHLY and CDR2 FYNNEI. The CDR3 sequence is 16 residues long. V gave up 4 bases and J gave up 1 base, with 13 bases separating them. The CDR3 loop is CASSGDNRGTNEKLFF. The CDR3 region has the DNA TGTGCCAGCAGTGGGGACAACCGGGGAACTAATGAAAAACTGTTTTTT.